This T cell receptor beta chain was sequenced during a study of blood T cells in healthy people across ages. Study-level points and caveats: No conclusive comparison of naive versus antigen-experienced cells was possible with unsorted PBMCs. Age brought a roughly linear fall in TCR beta diversity measured per million T cells.

A second PCR of roughly 7 to 11 cycles used a sample-barcoded 5' primer and a J-beta primer mix. Each CDR3 protein gets one entry after TCRdb re-called the 5' RACE reads with MiXCR. Seen here are about 780,000 distinct CDR3 sequences, roughly 25% observed once, and the top ten hold over 2.5%. Losses at the gene ends were 4 bases for V and 0 bases for J; bases not matched to a gene: 2. CDR1 and CDR2 (germline): SQVTM, ANQGSEA. The CDR3 contains 14 residues. This clonotype appeared a few times. The antigen remains undetermined. This same sample was also part of a study on T cells of mothers and their children. As reported in that work: All extracted RNA went into cDNA synthesis, approximately 1.5 ug per 15 ul. It was observed that no persistent microchimeric T cell clones could be detected.

Material for sequencing was blood. V usage is TRBV29-1 and J usage is TRBJ2-5; 10 bases line up with TRBD1. The sequence was obtained from a boy aged 5 to 17 in good health. This CDR3 is CSVVDRGNQETQYF. The CDR3 nucleotides are TGCAGCGTTGTGGACAGGGGGAACCAAGAGACCCAGTACTTC.